What follows is one TCR beta chain and its context. Its cognate antigen is unknown. The CDR3 covers 16 residues. Losses at the gene ends were 3 bases for V and 4 bases for J; bases not matched to a gene: 6. Per the germline V gene, CDR1 is SGDLS and CDR2 is YYNGEE. Per the authors' pipeline: Junction-only sequences without quality scores came from ImmunoSEQ, so filtering differed. Assay used: immunoSEQ multiplex PCR; TCRdb lists only in-frame clones, some missing. V, J and clone size are those of that table, while D and trimming were read from the DNA. The sample includes some 320,000 clones, about nine tenths of them seen just once. This record comes from a study of shared clonotypes between healthy human individuals. Looking at the study overall: In total, the donors were a couple of women and a few men aged 18 to 49.

Study conclusions and caveats: The four-donor shared clonotypes exceeded non-shared clonotypes in generation probability, with non-shared ones scoring lower. Investigators expected sequencing depth to affect clonotype sharing among donors.

V usage is TRBV9 and J usage is TRBJ2-1; 11 bases agree with TRBD2. This TCR was sampled from a man aged 18 to 29 in good health. The source material was memory CD8+ T cells sorted from blood. Subset meaning: CD45RO+ cells pooled with CCR7-negative TemRA cells. CDR3 bases: TGTGCCAGCAGCGCTCGTAGCGGGAGGGCTTACAATGAGCAGTTCTTC. Protein product: CASSARSGRAYNEQFF.